Below, 11 T cell receptor beta chains from the same sample are listed, as sequenced in a study of cytomegalovirus exposure and HLA in healthy donors. In the PCR, 60 Vbeta and 13 Jbeta primers were used. Sequencing used immunoSEQ multiplex PCR; TCRdb keeps in-frame clones, though not all of them. Of around 130,000 clones in the sample, approximately 80% were seen once. The sample consisted of PBMCs. The receptors derive from a male donor in good health and CMV-seropositive.

The rearrangement joins TRBV27 to TRBJ2-7; the match to TRBD1 covers 8 bases. CDR3 length equals 18 residues. Germline V gene data show CDR1 as MNHEY and CDR2 as SMNVEV (reference sequence). After removal of 4 bases from V and 6 bases from J, the junction contained 20 bases not matched to a gene. The CDR3 loop is CASSSTTRQGQQVAEQYF. CDR3 nucleotide sequence: TGTGCCAGCAGTTCGACAACTCGACAGGGGCAGCAGGTTGCCGAGCAGTACTTC.

This chain joins TRBV28 and TRBJ1-6, with D hard to call. This CDR3 has 12 residues. Trimming removed 1 base from V and 10 bases from J, with 5 bases in between. Germline V CDR1 and CDR2: MDHEN, SYDVKM. The CDR3 region has the DNA TGTGCCAGCAGTTTATCCGGGTCACCCCTCCACTTT. Protein: CASSLSGSPLHF. Filled out from reference TRBV28 and TRBJ1-6, the complete variable domain reads DVKVTQSSRYLVKRTGEKVFLECVQDMDHENMFWYRQDPGLGLRLIYFSYDVKMKEKGDIPEGYSVSREKKERFSLILESASTNQTSMYLCASSLSGSPLHFGNGTRLTVT.

The rearrangement uses TRBV9 and TRBJ2-1; D remains ambiguous. V dropped 0 bases and J dropped 7 bases, with 8 bases sitting between them. Germline V gene lookup returns CDR1 SGDLS and CDR2 YYNGEE. The CDR3 runs to 13 residues. CDR3 sequence (DNA): TGTGCCAGCAGCGTAGGAGACGGGAATGAGCAGTTCTTC. Its protein is CASSVGDGNEQFF. Full variable domain (outside the CDR3, taken from reference TRBV9 and TRBJ2-1): DSGVTQTPKHLITATGQRVTLRCSPRSGDLSVYWYQQSLDQGLQFLIQYYNGEERAKGNILERFSAQQFPDLHSELNLSSLELGDSALYFCASSVGDGNEQFFGPGTRLTVL.

The genes are TRBV5-4 and TRBJ2-7; 7 nucleotides line up with TRBD1. The CDR3 runs 12 residues. The junction had 4 bases not matched to a gene; V was cut back by 4 bases and J by 6 bases. CDR1 is SGHNT and CDR2 is YYREEE in the germline V gene (reference sequence). The CDR3 region has the DNA TGTGCCAGCAGCCAGCAGGGGGTCGAGCAGTACTTC. Translating it yields CASSQQGVEQYF.

This clone has only one observation. The chain employs TRBV7-2 and TRBJ2-3; D gene unclear. The V and J ends lost 6 bases and 4 bases respectively, with 8 bases between them. CDR1 and CDR2 (germline): SGHTA, FQGNSA. The CDR3 covers 12 residues. The CDR3 nucleotides read TGTGCCAGCAGTACTTACCCAGATACGCAGTATTTT. The encoded protein is CASSTYPDTQYF.

The chain has TRBV25-1 and TRBJ2-5; the D gene is possibly TRBD2 (6 bases). The V end lost 2 bases, the J end lost 5 bases, and 12 bases lay between the germline ends. There are 14 residues in the CDR3. Germline CDR1 reads MGHDK; CDR2 reads SYGVNS. DNA for the CDR3: TGTGCCAGCAGTGAAGTGGGACTTCGGGAGACCCAGTACTTC. Protein: CASSEVGLRETQYF. The variable domain in full, with the rest retrieved from reference TRBV25-1 and TRBJ2-5, is EADIYQTPRYLVIGTGKKITLECSQTMGHDKMYWYQQDPGMELHLIHYSYGVNSTEKGDLSSESTVSRIRTEHFPLTLESARPSHTSQYLCASSEVGLRETQYFGPGTRLLVL.

The rearrangement uses TRBV9 and TRBJ2-3, with a possible D match to TRBD2 (7 bases). Germline CDR1 and CDR2: SGDLS and YYNGEE. This CDR3 spans 14 amino acids. V dropped 7 bases and J dropped 0 bases, with 12 bases sitting between them. CDR3: CASGRGASTDTQYF. CDR3 DNA sequence: TGTGCCAGCGGTCGGGGGGCTAGCACAGATACGCAGTATTTT. Using reference TRBV9 and TRBJ2-3 for the parts outside the CDR3, the full variable domain is DSGVTQTPKHLITATGQRVTLRCSPRSGDLSVYWYQQSLDQGLQFLIQYYNGEERAKGNILERFSAQQFPDLHSELNLSSLELGDSALYFCASGRGASTDTQYFGPGTRLTVL.

This clone was found a few times. The rearrangement links TRBV9 to TRBJ1-1; maybe TRBD1 (5 bases). V was shortened by 4 bases and J by 3 bases, with 13 bases between the two germline ends. The length of the CDR3 is 14 residues. Germline CDR1 reads SGDLS; CDR2 reads YYNGEE. The CDR3 DNA is TGTGCCAGCAGCCCCCCTACGGGGGACACTGAAGCTTTCTTT. This gives the protein CASSPPTGDTEAFF.

The chain links TRBV6-6 to TRBJ2-5; D possibly corresponds to TRBD2 (5 bases). Germline CDR1 MNHNY, CDR2 SVGAGI (reference sequence). Trimming shortened V by 2 bases and J by 5 bases, and 15 bases separated the two germline ends. This CDR3 spans 15 amino acids. The chain's CDR3 is CASSYRKGGGETQYF. The CDR3 region has the DNA TGTGCCAGCAGTTACCGCAAGGGTGGCGGGGAGACCCAGTACTTC.

The V and J genes are TRBV28 and TRBJ2-5; 11 positions match TRBD2. The germline gives CDR1 MDHEN, CDR2 SYDVKM. The CDR3 is 16 residues long. Losses at the gene ends were 4 bases for V and 2 bases for J; bases not matched to a gene: 6. The DNA of the CDR3 is TGTGCCAGCAGTTCCCCGGGACTAGCGGTTCAAGAGACCCAGTACTTC. Translation gives CASSSPGLAVQETQYF. The whole variable domain, remainder taken from reference TRBV28 and TRBJ2-5, is DVKVTQSSRYLVKRTGEKVFLECVQDMDHENMFWYRQDPGLGLRLIYFSYDVKMKEKGDIPEGYSVSREKKERFSLILESASTNQTSMYLCASSSPGLAVQETQYFGPGTRLLVL.

V usage is TRBV5-1 and J usage is TRBJ2-1; 11 bases are shared with TRBD2. The junction had 2 bases not matched to a gene; V was cut back by 1 base and J by 8 bases. Looked up from germline, CDR1 is SGHRS and CDR2 is YFSETQ. The CDR3 runs to 14 residues. The CDR3 protein is CASSLTSGSDEQFF. CDR3 DNA sequence: TGCGCCAGCAGCTTGACTAGCGGGAGTGATGAGCAGTTCTTC. Using reference TRBV5-1 and TRBJ2-1 for the parts outside the CDR3, the full variable domain is KAGVTQTPRYLIKTRGQQVTLSCSPISGHRSVSWYQQTPGQGLQFLFEYFSETQRNKGNFPGRFSGRQFSNSRSEMNVSTLELGDSALYLCASSLTSGSDEQFFGPGTRLTVL.